This TCR beta chain was recorded in a study of blood T cells in healthy people across ages. The use of a sample-barcoded 5' primer and a J-beta primer mix characterized a second PCR of roughly 6 to 11 cycles. TCRdb reprocessed the 5' RACE reads with MiXCR, giving one entry per CDR3 protein. The repertoire includes some 800,000 distinct CDR3 sequences, under 55% of them detected once, and about 21% sits in the top ten. Unmatched junction bases numbered 5, after V lost 6 bases and J lost 3 bases. This CDR3 contains 14 residues. This clonotype was seen more than once but under ten times. This TCR derives from a man aged 60-69 years in good health. The specimen sequenced was blood. The chain has TRBV12-3 or TRBV12-4 and TRBJ1-1, with 9 bases identical to TRBD1. CDR3 protein: CASSRGTGYTEAFF. For the CDR3, the DNA is TGTGCCAGCAGCCGCGGGACAGGGTACACTGAAGCTTTCTTT.